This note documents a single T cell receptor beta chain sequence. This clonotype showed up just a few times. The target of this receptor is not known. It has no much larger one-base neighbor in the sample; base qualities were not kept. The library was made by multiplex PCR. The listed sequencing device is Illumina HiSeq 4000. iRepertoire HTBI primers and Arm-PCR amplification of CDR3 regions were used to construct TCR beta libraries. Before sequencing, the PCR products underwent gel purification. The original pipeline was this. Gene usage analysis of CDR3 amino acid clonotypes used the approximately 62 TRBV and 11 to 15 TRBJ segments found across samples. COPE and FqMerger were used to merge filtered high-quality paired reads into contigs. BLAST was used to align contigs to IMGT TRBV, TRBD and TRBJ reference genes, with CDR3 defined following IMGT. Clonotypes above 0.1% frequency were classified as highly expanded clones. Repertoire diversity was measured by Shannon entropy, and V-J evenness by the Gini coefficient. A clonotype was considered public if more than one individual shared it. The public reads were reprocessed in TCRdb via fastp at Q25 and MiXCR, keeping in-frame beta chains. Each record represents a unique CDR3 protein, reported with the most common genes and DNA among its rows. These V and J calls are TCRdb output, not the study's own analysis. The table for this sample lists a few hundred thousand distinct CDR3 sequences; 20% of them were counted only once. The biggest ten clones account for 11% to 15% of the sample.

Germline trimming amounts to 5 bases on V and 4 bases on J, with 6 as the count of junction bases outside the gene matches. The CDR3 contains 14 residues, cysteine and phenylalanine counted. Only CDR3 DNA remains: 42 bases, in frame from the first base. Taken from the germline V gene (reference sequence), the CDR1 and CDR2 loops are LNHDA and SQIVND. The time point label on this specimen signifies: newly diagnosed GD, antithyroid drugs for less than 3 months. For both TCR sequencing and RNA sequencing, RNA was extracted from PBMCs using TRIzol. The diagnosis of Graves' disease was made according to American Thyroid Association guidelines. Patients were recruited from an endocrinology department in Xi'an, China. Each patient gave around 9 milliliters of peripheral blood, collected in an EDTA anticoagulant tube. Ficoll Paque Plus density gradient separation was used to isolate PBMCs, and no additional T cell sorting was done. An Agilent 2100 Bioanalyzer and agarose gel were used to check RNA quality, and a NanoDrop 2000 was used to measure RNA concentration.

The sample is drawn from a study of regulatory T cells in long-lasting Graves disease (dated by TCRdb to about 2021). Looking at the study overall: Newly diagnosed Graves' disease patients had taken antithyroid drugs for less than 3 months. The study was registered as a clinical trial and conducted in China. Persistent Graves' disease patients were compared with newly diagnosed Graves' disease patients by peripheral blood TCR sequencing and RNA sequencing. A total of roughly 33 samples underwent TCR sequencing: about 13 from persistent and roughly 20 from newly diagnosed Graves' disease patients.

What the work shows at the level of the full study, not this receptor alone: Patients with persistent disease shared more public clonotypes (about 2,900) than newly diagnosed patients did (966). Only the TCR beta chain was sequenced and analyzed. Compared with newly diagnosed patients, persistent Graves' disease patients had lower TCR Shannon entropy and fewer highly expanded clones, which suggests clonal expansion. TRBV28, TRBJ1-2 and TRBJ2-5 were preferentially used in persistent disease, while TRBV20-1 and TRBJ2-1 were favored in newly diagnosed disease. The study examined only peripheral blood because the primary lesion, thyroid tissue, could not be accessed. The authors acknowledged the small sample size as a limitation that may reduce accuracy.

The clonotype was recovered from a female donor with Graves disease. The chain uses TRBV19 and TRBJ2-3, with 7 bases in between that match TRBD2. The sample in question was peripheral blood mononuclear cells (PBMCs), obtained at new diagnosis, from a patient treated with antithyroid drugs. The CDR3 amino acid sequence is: CASSSLAFPDTQYF. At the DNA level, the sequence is TGTGCCAGTAGTTCACTAGCGTTCCCAGATACGCAGTATTTT.